A single sample gave rise to the 14 T cell receptor beta chains below, sequenced in a study of shared clonotypes between healthy human individuals. Profiling relied on immunoSEQ multiplex PCR, and the TCRdb table lists in-frame clones only, not all of them. The data contain about 380,000 clones, roughly 96% of them singletons. The sequenced sample consisted of memory CD8+ T cells sorted from blood. Stated subset: CD45RO+ cells pooled with CCR7-negative TemRA cells. These receptors originate from a young man in good health.

J is TRBJ2-1 and V is TRBV11-2; 14 nucleotides align to TRBD2. This CDR3 has 15 residues. V lost 3 bases to trimming and J lost 5 bases; unmatched junction nucleotides: 0. CDR1 SGHAT and CDR2 FQNNGV come from the germline V gene. CDR3 sequence reads: CASSLTSGRDNEQFF. CDR3 coding DNA: TGTGCCAGCAGCTTGACTAGCGGGAGGGACAATGAGCAGTTCTTC.

The genes are TRBV6-1 and TRBJ2-7; 10 nucleotides align to TRBD2. The CDR3 loop spans 15 amino acids. Trimming cost V 4 bases and J 3 bases; bases outside gene matches: 6. CDR1 is MNHNS, CDR2 SASEGT, per germline. CDR3 residues: CASSGLAGLFYEQYF. Here the CDR3 DNA reads TGTGCCAGCAGTGGACTAGCGGGTCTATTCTACGAGCAGTACTTC.

V gene TRBV6-1 combines with J gene TRBJ2-2; 9 nucleotides agree with TRBD2. The ends lost 7 bases at V and 8 bases at J; junction bases unmatched: 11. CDR3 length: 15 amino acids. Germline assignment: CDR1 MNHNS and CDR2 SASEGT. The CDR3, as DNA: TGTGCCAGCAATCTTCGACTAGCGGACGCGGGGGAGCTGTTTTTT. Its protein product is CASNLRLADAGELFF.

The chain uses TRBV6-5 and TRBJ2-7; D uncertain. This CDR3 has 14 residues. CDR1 and CDR2 from the germline V gene are MNHEY and SVGAGI. V was pared by 5 bases and J by 2 bases, with 13 bases between. The CDR3 region is CASSTPDGTYEQYF. CDR3 sequence (DNA): TGTGCCAGCAGTACTCCGGACGGTACCTACGAGCAGTACTTC.

This chain uses TRBV2 with TRBJ1-5, with 7 positions matching TRBD1. The trim removed 4 bases at V and 5 bases at J, leaving 8 bases unmatched. CDR3 size: 15 residues. Germline lookup yields CDR1 SNHLY and CDR2 FYNNEI. The CDR3 is CASSGSLQGYQPQHF. As DNA, the CDR3 is TGTGCCAGCAGTGGGAGTTTACAGGGGTATCAGCCCCAGCATTTT.

This sequence joins TRBV5-4 and TRBJ2-1; 10 bases line up with TRBD2. From germline, CDR1 is SGHNT and CDR2 YYREEE (reference sequence). The CDR3 covers 17 residues. V lost 4 bases to trimming and J lost 2 bases; unmatched junction nucleotides: 9. As DNA, the CDR3 is TGTGCCAGCAGCCTGGGGGCTAGCGGGAGTCCCTACAATGAGCAGTTCTTC. Translating it yields CASSLGASGSPYNEQFF.

This clone was picked up one time. The genes are TRBV29-1 and TRBJ1-4; TRBD1 matches 9 bases. Looked up from germline, CDR1 is SQVTM and CDR2 is ANQGSEA. The CDR3 contains 17 residues. Trimming removed 4 bases from V and 2 bases from J; junction bases left unmatched: 11. The CDR3 reads CSVGSPGQGVTNEKLFF. CDR3 nucleotide sequence: TGCAGCGTTGGTTCCCCGGGACAGGGTGTTACTAATGAAAAACTGTTTTTT.

With respect to this clone: Other DNA variants within this sample encode the same CDR3. This rearrangement joins TRBV18 to TRBJ2-3; TRBD2 agrees at 10 bases. J gave up 1 base and V 3 bases, and 1 base lay outside the gene matches. This CDR3 is built from 15 residues. The germline CDR1 and CDR2 sequences are KGHSH and LQKENI. CDR3 sequence reads: CASSPLAGGTDTQYF. The CDR3 region has the DNA TGTGCCAGCTCACCTCTAGCGGGAGGCACAGATACGCAGTATTTT.

Details on this clone: The junction differs from germline at one of its ends, possibly a read error. V usage is TRBV7-7 and J usage is TRBJ2-5; 13 bases agree with TRBD2. This CDR3 has 19 amino acids. CDR1 and CDR2 (germline): SSHAT, FNYEAQ (reference sequence). As DNA, the CDR3 is TGTGCTAGCAGCTTAGGGTCGACCGGGACTAGCGGGATCCAAGAGACCCAGTACTTC. This gives the protein CASSLGSTGTSGIQETQYF.

This chain joins TRBV7-6 and TRBJ1-4, with D unresolved. The CDR3 has 16 residues. Trimming took off 1 base at V and 0 bases at J, with 9 bases between the two ends. Germline assignment: CDR1 SGHVS and CDR2 FNYEAQ. The CDR3 DNA sequence: TGTGCCAGCAGCTTAGGCTGGGATCCAACTAATGAAAAACTGTTTTTT. Translated: CASSLGWDPTNEKLFF.

The chain employs TRBV23-1 and TRBJ2-5; D is uncertain. TRBV23-1 is an ORF, with its function uncertain. Deletions cut 0 bases from V and 2 bases from J, with 10 bases between. The CDR3 is made up of 15 amino acids. DNA for the CDR3: TGCGCCAGCAGTCAATCTAGGCTAACTCAAGAGACCCAGTACTTC. Translated, it gives CASSQSRLTQETQYF.

This chain links TRBV7-2 with TRBJ2-5; 10 bases line up with TRBD2. Germline values: CDR1 SGHTA, CDR2 FQGNSA. Trimming took 1 base from V and 4 from J; bases not matched to a gene: 0. This CDR3 is 14 amino acids long. CDR3 in amino acids: CASSLGLAGETQYF. As DNA, the CDR3 is TGTGCCAGCAGCTTAGGACTAGCGGGAGAGACCCAGTACTTC. The full variable domain, completed using reference TRBV7-2 and TRBJ2-5, is GAGVSQSPSNKVTEKGKDVELRCDPISGHTALYWYRQSLGQGLEFLIYFQGNSAPDKSGLPSDRFSAERTGGSVSTLTIQRTQQEDSAVYLCASSLGLAGETQYFGPGTRLLVL.

The chain has TRBV7-8 and TRBJ2-1, with D perhaps matching TRBD2 (6 bases). V lost 4 bases and J lost 3, with 19 bases in between. This CDR3 is built from 17 residues. The germline CDR1 and CDR2 sequences are SGHVS and FQNEAQ. In DNA form, the CDR3 reads TGTGCCAGCAGCTCCCTTGACCGGGAGACCAACTACAATGAGCAGTTCTTC. This encodes CASSSLDRETNYNEQFF.

The chain is built from TRBV4-2 and TRBJ2-1; 8 bases agree with TRBD2. The germline CDR1 and CDR2 sequences are LGHNA and YNFKEQ. V lost 4 bases and J lost 2; bases outside the gene matches: 4. This CDR3 is 15 amino acids long. The CDR3 loop is CASSRSGVTYNEQFF. Here the CDR3 DNA reads TGTGCCAGCAGCCGTAGCGGGGTTACCTACAATGAGCAGTTCTTC.